This TCR beta chain was sequenced for a study of CD8+ T cells in alopecia areata. Germline assignment: CDR1 SQVTM and CDR2 ANQGSEA. V shed 1 base and J shed 5 bases, with 18 bases lying between them. The CDR3 has 16 amino acids. Following extraction, RNA underwent reverse transcription to cDNA, which served as the sequencing template. TCRdb keeps only in-frame clones here, not all; method: immunoSEQ multiplex PCR. The data show some 82,000 clones, roughly 47% seen once. The chain carries TRBV29-1 and TRBJ2-1; D is unclear. The specimen sequenced was NKG2D-high CD8+ T cells sorted from blood. The clonotype comes from a human donor with alopecia areata. CDR3 DNA: TGCAGCGTTGAAGGGCTGAGGAGCCTATCGGACAATGAGCAGTTCTTC. Its protein product is CSVEGLRSLSDNEQFF.